Shown below are 3 T cell receptor beta chains from a single sample sequenced in a study of CD8+ T cells in alopecia areata. Peripheral blood samples and lesional scalp punch biopsies were obtained from alopecia areata patients. Once RNA had been extracted, it was reverse transcribed into cDNA to act as the sequencing template. Sequencing was performed with immunoSEQ multiplex PCR; in TCRdb, only in-frame clones are kept and a portion is missing. The sample holds about 12,000 clones; approximately 60% are singletons and the top ten take roughly 13%. The sample was skin. These TCRs come from a human donor with alopecia areata.

The gene calls are TRBV4-2 and TRBJ2-4; possibly TRBD2 for D (5 bases). The germline V gene has CDR1 LGHNA and CDR2 YNFKEQ. CDR3 length equals 16 residues. V lost 4 bases, J lost 4 bases, and 17 bases lay in between. CDR3 nucleotides: TGTGCCAGCAGCCTCGGGGTGGTGAACAGTAAAAACATTCAGTACTTC. Translating gives CASSLGVVNSKNIQYF.

This clone was seen a few times. DNA of the CDR3: TGTGCCAGCAGCCAGGGGACTGGGGGCGATGAGCAGTTCTTC. Its protein product is CASSQGTGGDEQFF. This chain connects TRBV4-2 to TRBJ2-1; D is possibly TRBD1 or TRBD2 (6 bases each). Germline V lookup: CDR1 LGHNA, CDR2 YNFKEQ. The V and J ends lost 3 bases and 8 bases respectively, with 14 bases between them. This CDR3 is 14 amino acids long.

The chain links TRBV2 to TRBJ2-1, with 7 bases identical to TRBD1. Germline CDR1 reads SNHLY; CDR2 reads FYNNEI. CDR3 size: 16 residues. After removal of 6 bases from V and 0 bases from J, the junction contained 8 bases not matched to a gene. The CDR3 DNA reads as TGTGCCAGCAGGGGTTACAGGGGAAGCTCCTACAATGAGCAGTTCTTC. As protein: CASRGYRGSSYNEQFF.